The 6 T cell receptor beta chains below all came from one sample that was sequenced in a study of post-analysis software for immune sequencing data. The antigens of these receptors remain unknown. Findings and caveats of the study: Patients used about 5 TRBV segments, including TRBV5-6, TRBV5-1 and TRBV20-1, more often than controls.

TCR beta cDNA libraries had unique molecular identifiers. TCRdb independently ran MiXCR on the PCR reads; one entry per CDR3 protein. The table has almost 700,000 distinct CDR3 sequences, about 60% seen once. The sample taken for sequencing was blood. Source of these receptors: a girl aged 2 to 9 with multiple sclerosis.

The V and J genes are TRBV29-1 and TRBJ2-1; 8 nucleotides agree with TRBD1. Looked up from germline, CDR1 is SQVTM and CDR2 is ANQGSEA. Unmatched junction bases numbered 9, after V lost 4 bases and J lost 10 bases. The CDR3 spans 13 residues. The CDR3 nucleotides are TGCAGCGTTGCCGGACAGGGTGTAGGGGAGCAGTTCTTC. It is translated as CSVAGQGVGEQFF.

V and J are TRBV9 and TRBJ2-1; D may be TRBD2 (5 bases). Germline values: CDR1 SGDLS, CDR2 YYNGEE. This CDR3 contains 15 residues. Trimming shortened V by 0 bases and J by 5 bases, and 12 bases separated the two germline ends. CDR3 in amino acids: CASSVAPGFNNEQFF. The DNA of the CDR3 is TGTGCCAGCAGCGTAGCCCCGGGATTCAACAATGAGCAGTTCTTC. The full variable domain, completed using reference TRBV9 and TRBJ2-1, is DSGVTQTPKHLITATGQRVTLRCSPRSGDLSVYWYQQSLDQGLQFLIQYYNGEERAKGNILERFSAQQFPDLHSELNLSSLELGDSALYFCASSVAPGFNNEQFFGPGTRLTVL.

The chain carries TRBV2 and TRBJ2-1, with 8 positions matching TRBD1. There are 15 residues in the CDR3. The germline V gene encodes CDR1 SNHLY and CDR2 FYNNEI. J lost 5 bases, V lost 2 bases, and 5 bases had no gene match. The CDR3 DNA is TGTGCCAGCAGTGAACCGGGACAGGAGAACAATGAGCAGTTCTTC. Translating it yields CASSEPGQENNEQFF.

The gene calls are TRBV6-1 and TRBJ2-1; 14 bases fit TRBD2. There are 14 residues in the CDR3. The germline CDR1 and CDR2 sequences are MNHNS and SASEGT. The V segment lost 9 bases and the J segment 4 bases; nucleotides outside the gene matches: 2. The CDR3 here is CASGLAGGYNEQFF. CDR3 nucleotides: TGTGCCAGTGGACTAGCGGGAGGATACAATGAGCAGTTCTTC.

This clonotype has only a few counts. The V call is TRBV11-2, the J call TRBJ2-7, with TRBD2 matching over 8 bases. This CDR3 contains 14 residues. CDR1 SGHAT and CDR2 FQNNGV come from the germline V gene. V dropped 6 bases and J dropped 5; count of bases not matched to a gene: 9. Here the CDR3 DNA reads TGTGCCAGCAGGGCCCTAGCGGGCGGACACGAGCAGTACTTC. Translation: CASRALAGGHEQYF.

The gene calls are TRBV7-2 and TRBJ2-3; 12 nucleotides agree with TRBD2. V gave up 2 bases and J gave up 5 bases; unmatched junction bases: 5. The germline V gene encodes CDR1 SGHTA and CDR2 FQGNSA. The CDR3 loop spans 16 amino acids. In DNA, the CDR3 is TGTGCCAGCAGCTTACGGTCACTAGCGGGGGGAGATACGCAGTATTTT. This sequence encodes CASSLRSLAGGDTQYF. The entire variable domain, with the rest obtained from reference TRBV7-2 and TRBJ2-3, is as follows: GAGVSQSPSNKVTEKGKDVELRCDPISGHTALYWYRQSLGQGLEFLIYFQGNSAPDKSGLPSDRFSAERTGGSVSTLTIQRTQQEDSAVYLCASSLRSLAGGDTQYFGPGTRLTVL.